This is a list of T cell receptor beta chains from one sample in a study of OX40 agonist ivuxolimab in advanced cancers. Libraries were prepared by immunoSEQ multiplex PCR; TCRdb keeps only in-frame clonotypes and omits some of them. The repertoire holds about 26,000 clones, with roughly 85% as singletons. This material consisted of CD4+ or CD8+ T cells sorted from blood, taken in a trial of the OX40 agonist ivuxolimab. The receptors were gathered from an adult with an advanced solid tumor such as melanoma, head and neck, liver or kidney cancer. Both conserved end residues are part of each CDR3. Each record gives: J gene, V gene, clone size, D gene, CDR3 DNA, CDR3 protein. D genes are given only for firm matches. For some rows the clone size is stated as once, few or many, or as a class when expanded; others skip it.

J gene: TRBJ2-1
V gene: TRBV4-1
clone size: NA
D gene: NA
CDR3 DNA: TGCGCCAGCAGCCTCGGATTCAATGAGCAGTTCTTC
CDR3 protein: CASSLGFNEQFF

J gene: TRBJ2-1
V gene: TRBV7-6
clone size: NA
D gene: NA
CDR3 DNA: TGTGCCAGCAGCTTAGCCCGGGAGTCTTACAATGAGCAGTTCTTC
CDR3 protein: CASSLARESYNEQFF

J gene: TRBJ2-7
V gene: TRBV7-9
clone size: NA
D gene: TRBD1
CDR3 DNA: TGTGCCAGCAACGAACGGGACAGTGATGAGCAGTACTTC
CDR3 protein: CASNERDSDEQYF

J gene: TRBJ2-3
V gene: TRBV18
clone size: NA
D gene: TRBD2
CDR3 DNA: TGTGCCAGCTCACCGGTCCTCGGTAGCGGGGGGGATACGCAGTATTTT
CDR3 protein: CASSPVLGSGGDTQYF

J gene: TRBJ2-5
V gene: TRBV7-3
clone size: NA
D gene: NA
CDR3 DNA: TGTGCCAGCAGCTTAGAAGGTATCGAAGAGACCCAGTACTTC
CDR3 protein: CASSLEGIEETQYF

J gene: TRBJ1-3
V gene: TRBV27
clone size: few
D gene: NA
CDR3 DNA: TGTGCCAGCAGCCTAAGACAAGCTGGAAACACCATATATTTT
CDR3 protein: CASSLRQAGNTIYF

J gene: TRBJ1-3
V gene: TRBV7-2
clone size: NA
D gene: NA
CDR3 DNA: TGTGCCAGCAGCTTATTTTCCTCTGGAAACACCATATATTTT
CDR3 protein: CASSLFSSGNTIYF

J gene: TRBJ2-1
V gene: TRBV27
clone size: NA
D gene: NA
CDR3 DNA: TGTGCCAGCAGTTCCCCCGGGTCACCCAAGGGGTTGGAGCAGTTCTTC
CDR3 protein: CASSSPGSPKGLEQFF

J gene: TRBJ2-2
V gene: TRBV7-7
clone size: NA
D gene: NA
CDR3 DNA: TGTGCTAGCAGCTTCGCCCGGGGGACCGGGGAGCTGTTTTTT
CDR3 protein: CASSFARGTGELFF

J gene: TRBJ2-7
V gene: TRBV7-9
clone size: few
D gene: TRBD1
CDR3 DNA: TGTGCCAGCAGCCCCCCCAAGACAGGGGGGACCAGCTCCTACGAGCAGTACTTC
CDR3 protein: CASSPPKTGGTSSYEQYF

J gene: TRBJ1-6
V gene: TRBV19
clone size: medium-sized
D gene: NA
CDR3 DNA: TGTGCCAGTAGTATGGGAGGGATTGGCTCACCCCTCCACTTT
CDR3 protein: CASSMGGIGSPLHF

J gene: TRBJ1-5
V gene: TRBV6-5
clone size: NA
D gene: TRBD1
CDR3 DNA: TGTGCCAGCAGCCAGGGACAGGGGTTCGGTCAGCCCCAGCATTTT
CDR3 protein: CASSQGQGFGQPQHF

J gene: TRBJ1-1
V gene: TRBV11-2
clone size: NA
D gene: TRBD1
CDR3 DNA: TGTGCCAGCAGCTTATGGTCACAGGGGGCTCACACTGAAGCTTTCTTT
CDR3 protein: CASSLWSQGAHTEAFF

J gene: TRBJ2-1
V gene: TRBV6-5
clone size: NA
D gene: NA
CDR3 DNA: TGTGCCAGCAGTAAGAGCTCCTACAATGAGCAGTTCTTC
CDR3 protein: CASSKSSYNEQFF

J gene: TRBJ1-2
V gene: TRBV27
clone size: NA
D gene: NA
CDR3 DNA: TGTGCCAGCAGTTTGTCCACCCTTAATCGCTACACCTTC
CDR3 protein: CASSLSTLNRYTF

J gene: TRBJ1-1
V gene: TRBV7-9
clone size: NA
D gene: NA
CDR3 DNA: TGTGCCAGTCGAGTAGGGTTGAACACTGAAGCTTTCTTT
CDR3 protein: CASRVGLNTEAFF

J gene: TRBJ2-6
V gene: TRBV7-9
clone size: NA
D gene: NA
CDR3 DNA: TGTGCCAGCAGCTTATACTCTGGGGCCAACGTCCTGACTTTC
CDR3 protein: CASSLYSGANVLTF

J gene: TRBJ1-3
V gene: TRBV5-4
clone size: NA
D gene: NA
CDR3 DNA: TGTGCCAGCAGCTTGCACTCTGGAAACACCATATATTTT
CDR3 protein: CASSLHSGNTIYF

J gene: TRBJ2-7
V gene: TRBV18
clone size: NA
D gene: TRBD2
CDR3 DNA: TGTGCCAGCTCACGCGGGGGCTACGAGCAGTACTTC
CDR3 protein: CASSRGGYEQYF

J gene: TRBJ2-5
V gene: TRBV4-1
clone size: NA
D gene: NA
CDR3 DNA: TGCGCCAGCAGCTTCCTGTGGGACTCCTTCGGGGAGACCCAGTACTTC
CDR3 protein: CASSFLWDSFGETQYF

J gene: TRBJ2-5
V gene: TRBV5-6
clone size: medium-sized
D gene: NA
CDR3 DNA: TGTGCCAGCAGCCAGCAGGAAGAGACCCAGTACTTC
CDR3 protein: CASSQQEETQYF

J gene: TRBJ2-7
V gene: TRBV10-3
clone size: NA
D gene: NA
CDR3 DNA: TGTGCCATCAGTGATGGCAGCTCCTACGAGCAGTACTTC
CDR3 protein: CAISDGSSYEQYF

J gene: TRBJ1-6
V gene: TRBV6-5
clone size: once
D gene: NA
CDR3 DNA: TGTGCCAGCAGTTACTCGGGGGGTCTGGCTTATTCACCCCTCCACTTT
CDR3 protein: CASSYSGGLAYSPLHF

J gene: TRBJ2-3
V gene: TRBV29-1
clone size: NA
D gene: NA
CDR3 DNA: TGCAGCGCGTCCTTCGGCACAGATACGCAGTATTTT
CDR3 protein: CSASFGTDTQYF

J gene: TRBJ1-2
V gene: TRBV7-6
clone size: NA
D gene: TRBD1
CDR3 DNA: TGTGCCAGCAGCTTAGACCCAACAGGGGGGATCGATGGCTACACCTTC
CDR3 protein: CASSLDPTGGIDGYTF

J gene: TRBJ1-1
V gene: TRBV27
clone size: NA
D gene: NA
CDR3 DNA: TGTGCCAGCAGGGACGACGGGAACACTGAAGCTTTCTTT
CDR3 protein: CASRDDGNTEAFF

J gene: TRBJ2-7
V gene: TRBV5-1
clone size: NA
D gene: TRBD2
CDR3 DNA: TGCGCCAGCAGCTTTCGGACTAGCTCTTACGAGCAGTACTTC
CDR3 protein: CASSFRTSSYEQYF

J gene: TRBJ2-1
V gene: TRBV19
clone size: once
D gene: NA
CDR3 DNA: TGTGCCAGTAGTATAGAAGGACCCCGACGCTCCTACAATGAGCAGTTCTTC
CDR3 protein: CASSIEGPRRSYNEQFF

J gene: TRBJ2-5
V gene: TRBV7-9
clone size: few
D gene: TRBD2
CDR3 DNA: TGTGCCAGCAGACCACGGGGGGGCCCGGGGCAAGAGACCCAGTACTTC
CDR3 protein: CASRPRGGPGQETQYF